The 27 T cell receptor beta chains below come from one sample, sequenced in a study of cytomegalovirus exposure and HLA in healthy donors. Clones were read by immunoSEQ multiplex PCR, and TCRdb kept only the in-frame ones, dropping some. The sample records some 56,000 clones, roughly nine tenths being singletons. The sequencing sample was made of PBMCs. The receptor set was obtained from a man younger than 35 in good health and CMV-seronegative.

The rearrangement links TRBV6-5 to TRBJ2-5; a weak D match, TRBD1 (6 bases). This CDR3 region has 15 residues. The V and J ends lost 0 bases and 2 bases respectively, with 10 bases between them. Germline V gives CDR1 MNHEY, CDR2 SVGAGI. The CDR3: CASSYSIGQQETQYF. CDR3 sequence (DNA): TGTGCCAGCAGTTACTCGATTGGACAGCAAGAGACCCAGTACTTC.

This chain links TRBV9 with TRBJ1-1; a weak D match, TRBD1 (5 bases). Germline CDR1 SGDLS, CDR2 YYNGEE. V lost 1 base to trimming and J lost 3 bases, with 7 bases between them. The CDR3 contains 13 residues. The CDR3 sequence: CASSVKGDTEAFF. The CDR3 DNA is TGTGCCAGCAGCGTAAAAGGGGACACTGAAGCTTTCTTT.

This clone was picked up a small number of times. The V gene is TRBV19, the J gene TRBJ1-2; 8 bases align to TRBD1. V lost 6 bases to trimming and J lost 10 bases; unmatched junction nucleotides: 10. The CDR3 loop spans 13 amino acids. In germline, CDR1 is LNHDA, CDR2 SQIVND (reference sequence). Here the CDR3 reads CASSPRDRPLYTF. In DNA form, the CDR3 reads TGTGCCAGTAGCCCCCGGGACAGGCCGCTCTACACCTTC.

The J gene is TRBJ1-5, the V gene TRBV6-1, with D possibly being TRBD1 (5 bases). Germline lookup yields CDR1 MNHNS and CDR2 SASEGT. This CDR3 is 14 amino acids long. The V gene lost 8 bases and the J gene lost 0 bases, with 11 bases spanning the gap. The CDR3 region has the DNA TGTGCCAGCCATGACAGTTATAGCAATCAGCCCCAGCATTTT. As protein: CASHDSYSNQPQHF.

The chain joins TRBV6-5 to TRBJ2-5; D not resolved. V lost 6 bases, J lost 2 bases, and 13 bases lay in between. Germline V lookup: CDR1 MNHEY, CDR2 SVGAGI. CDR3 length: 14 amino acids. The CDR3 here is CASSPGVGQETQYF. The DNA of the CDR3 is TGTGCCAGCAGCCCCGGAGTGGGTCAAGAGACCCAGTACTTC.

The rearrangement links TRBV9 to TRBJ2-3, with 10 bases lining up with TRBD2. This CDR3 spans 17 amino acids. V trimming: 0 bases; J trimming: 4 bases; junction bases outside the gene matches: 8. CDR1 SGDLS and CDR2 YYNGEE come from the germline V gene. CDR3 sequence reads: CASSVGGSGRAADTQYF. CDR3 coding DNA: TGTGCCAGCAGCGTAGGGGGAAGCGGGAGGGCCGCAGATACGCAGTATTTT.

The chain is built from TRBV7-2 and TRBJ2-3, with 9 bases fitting TRBD2. Trimming removed 4 bases from V and 4 bases from J; junction bases left unmatched: 12. The germline gives CDR1 SGHTA, CDR2 FQGNSA. This CDR3 region has 17 residues. The CDR3 sequence is CASSSVLSGSVADTQYF. The CDR3 nucleotides read TGTGCCAGCAGCTCGGTTCTTAGCGGGAGTGTCGCAGATACGCAGTATTTT.

This clone appeared a single time. This chain joins TRBV25-1 and TRBJ2-1; D might be TRBD1 (6 bases). The CDR3 is 10 amino acids. CDR1 is MGHDK and CDR2 is SYGVNS in the germline V gene. Trimming stripped 10 bases from V and 8 bases from J, with 9 bases between. This CDR3 is CATSGDEQFF. The CDR3 nucleotides are TGTGCCACCTCAGGGGATGAGCAGTTCTTC.

In its sample, this clone was seen once. V usage is TRBV6-1 and J usage is TRBJ2-1; tentative D call: TRBD1 (6 bases). CDR1 and CDR2 (germline): MNHNS, SASEGT. The CDR3 extends over 19 amino acids. V dropped 4 bases and J dropped 0 bases, with 22 bases sitting between them. The CDR3 loop reads CASSGISRQVLRSYNEQFF. CDR3 coding DNA: TGTGCCAGCAGTGGAATTTCCCGACAGGTTCTCCGCTCCTACAATGAGCAGTTCTTC.

V gene TRBV19 combines with J gene TRBJ2-4, with 7 bases that match TRBD2. V was pared by 4 bases and J by 12 bases, with 9 bases of the junction left unmatched. Germline loops: CDR1 LNHDA, CDR2 SQIVND (reference sequence). The length of the CDR3 is 13 residues. Here the CDR3 reads CASSNSREITQYF. CDR3 DNA sequence: TGTGCCAGTAGTAACTCGCGGGAGATCACTCAGTACTTC.

V gene TRBV18 combines with J gene TRBJ2-2, with a tentative D call TRBD2 (6 bases). Germline lookup yields CDR1 KGHSH and CDR2 LQKENI. Trimming removed 8 bases at V and 7 bases at J, with 23 bases between. There are 16 residues in the CDR3. In nucleotides, the CDR3 is TGTGCCAGCGCAAGACGTAGCGGCGAGCCTATCGGGGAGCTGTTTTTT. Its translation is CASARRSGEPIGELFF.

V and J are TRBV5-8 and TRBJ2-7, with 10 positions matching TRBD1. V shed 5 bases, J shed 3 bases, and the junction held 5 bases outside the gene matches. The CDR3 runs to 14 residues. The V gene's germline CDR1 is SGHTS and CDR2 YDEGEE. CDR3 sequence: CASRLRTGGYEQYF. The DNA of the CDR3 is TGTGCCAGCAGACTGAGGACAGGGGGCTACGAGCAGTACTTC.

The chain employs TRBV19 and TRBJ2-7, with TRBD2 identical over 13 bases. This CDR3 is 15 amino acids long. Germline-derived CDR1 and CDR2 are LNHDA and SQIVND (reference sequence). Losses at the gene ends were 4 bases for V and 7 bases for J; bases not matched to a gene: 7. The CDR3 sequence is CASSTLLAGGSEQYF. CDR3 nucleotide sequence: TGTGCCAGTAGTACCCTACTAGCGGGAGGGAGTGAGCAGTACTTC.

The chain joins TRBV28 to TRBJ1-4; no clear D gene. The CDR3 contains 15 residues. CDR1 MDHEN and CDR2 SYDVKM come from the germline V gene. The ends were cut back, 3 bases at V and 2 bases at J, with 10 bases in the middle. The CDR3 nucleotides are TGTGCCAGCAGTTTTACGCGGGCTACTAATGAAAAACTGTTTTTT. It is translated as CASSFTRATNEKLFF. Complete variable domain (other parts from reference TRBV28 and TRBJ1-4): DVKVTQSSRYLVKRTGEKVFLECVQDMDHENMFWYRQDPGLGLRLIYFSYDVKMKEKGDIPEGYSVSREKKERFSLILESASTNQTSMYLCASSFTRATNEKLFFGSGTQLSVL.

The J gene is TRBJ2-7, the V gene TRBV5-1, with a possible D match to TRBD2 (6 bases). CDR3 length: 15 residues. Germline values: CDR1 SGHRS, CDR2 YFSETQ. V lost 4 bases to trimming and J lost 0 bases, with 14 bases between them. In DNA form, the CDR3 reads TGCGCCAGCAGCCCGGGCCTAGCGAGCTCCTACGAGCAGTACTTC. It specifies CASSPGLASSYEQYF.

This clone has only a few counts. This chain uses TRBV5-5 with TRBJ1-2; 9 nucleotides agree with TRBD1. J lost 8 bases, V lost 4 bases, and 9 bases had no gene match. Germline-derived CDR1 and CDR2 are SGHKS and YYEKEE (reference sequence). This CDR3 region has 14 residues. The CDR3 here is CASSARQGEDGYTF. CDR3 bases: TGTGCCAGCAGCGCCCGACAGGGGGAGGACGGCTACACCTTC.

The rearrangement joins TRBV7-2 to TRBJ1-2; D is unclear. CDR1 and CDR2 from the germline V gene are SGHTA and FQGNSA. The CDR3 spans 14 residues. The V end lost 6 bases, the J end lost 5 bases, and 16 bases lay between the germline ends. The CDR3 reads CASSAARVQYGYTF. As DNA, the CDR3 is TGTGCCAGCAGTGCGGCGCGGGTCCAGTATGGCTACACCTTC.

The chain recombines TRBV7-3 with TRBJ2-5, with D perhaps matching TRBD2 (5 bases). The germline CDR1 and CDR2 sequences are SGHTA and FQGTGA. CDR3 length equals 13 residues. Trimming pared 2 bases from V and 8 bases from J, leaving 12 bases between. The CDR3 loop is CASSLELSGTQYF. For the CDR3, the DNA is TGTGCCAGCAGCTTAGAACTGAGCGGTACCCAGTACTTC.

The CDR3 bases are TGTGCCAGCTCACCACAACGATCTAGGGGCACCGGGGAGCTGTTTTTT. Translating it yields CASSPQRSRGTGELFF. The rearrangement joins TRBV18 to TRBJ2-2; maybe TRBD1 (5 bases). CDR3 size: 16 residues. With 1 base removed from V and 4 bases from J, the gap between germline ends came to 13 bases. From germline, CDR1 is KGHSH and CDR2 LQKENI.

The gene calls are TRBV2 and TRBJ2-7, with TRBD2 matching over 10 bases. The CDR3 contains 14 residues. With V trimmed by 10 bases and J by 5 bases, 11 bases remained unmatched. Per the germline V gene, CDR1 is SNHLY and CDR2 is FYNNEI. In nucleotides, the CDR3 is TGTGCCACCTCGAGTAGCGGGAGGACCGACGAGCAGTACTTC. This sequence encodes CATSSSGRTDEQYF.

The chain is built from TRBV19 and TRBJ1-1; 10 bases fit TRBD1. Trimming removed 7 bases from V and 4 bases from J; junction bases left unmatched: 3. CDR3 size: 13 residues. Germline lookup yields CDR1 LNHDA and CDR2 SQIVND (reference sequence). CDR3 sequence (DNA): TGTGCCAGTATCCGACAGGGGGCCACTGAAGCTTTCTTT. The encoded protein is CASIRQGATEAFF.

V and J are TRBV6-1 and TRBJ2-5; 7 bases are shared with TRBD1. The CDR3 sequence is 14 residues long. Germline CDR1 is MNHNS and CDR2 is SASEGT. The trim removed 6 bases at V and 3 bases at J, leaving 7 bases unmatched. This chain's CDR3 is CASSIGQAKETQYF. The CDR3 DNA follows: TGTGCCAGCAGCATTGGACAGGCCAAAGAGACCCAGTACTTC.

The J gene is TRBJ1-3, the V gene TRBV19; 9 positions match TRBD1. CDR3 length: 15 amino acids. Germline values: CDR1 LNHDA, CDR2 SQIVND (reference sequence). After removal of 6 bases from V and 1 base from J, the junction contained 4 bases not matched to a gene. As DNA, the CDR3 is TGTGCCAGTAGGGACAGGGGTTTTTCTGGAAACACCATATATTTT. This sequence encodes CASRDRGFSGNTIYF. Full variable domain (outside the CDR3, taken from reference TRBV19 and TRBJ1-3): DGGITQSPKYLFRKEGQNVTLSCEQNLNHDAMYWYRQDPGQGLRLIYYSQIVNDFQKGDIAEGYSVSREKKESFPLTVTSAQKNPTAFYLCASRDRGFSGNTIYFGEGSWLTVV.

The chain joins TRBV5-5 to TRBJ2-7, with D tentatively TRBD1 (6 bases). In germline, CDR1 is SGHKS, CDR2 YYEKEE (reference sequence). The CDR3 is 15 residues long. Between the trimmed V and J ends, which lost 5 bases and 3 bases, there was a span of 18 bases. The CDR3 bases are TGTGCCAGCAGTTTTTACTCCACAGGGTACTACGAGCAGTACTTC. Its protein is CASSFYSTGYYEQYF.

The rearrangement links TRBV15 to TRBJ2-1; 7 bases line up with TRBD2. In germline, CDR1 is LNHNV, CDR2 YYDKDF (reference sequence). After removal of 0 bases from V and 3 bases from J, the junction contained 14 bases not matched to a gene. The CDR3 is 19 amino acids. CDR3 DNA: TGTGCCACCAGCAGAGATCTGAGGGAGGGCTTATCTTACTACAATGAGCAGTTCTTC. It codes for CATSRDLREGLSYYNEQFF.

The chain has TRBV6-4 and TRBJ1-1; D is unclear. The CDR3 runs 15 residues. The germline CDR1 and CDR2 sequences are MRHNA and SNTAGT. The CDR3: CAHLLRGRPNAEAFF. The CDR3 nucleotides read TGTGCGCACCTCCTCCGTGGCAGGCCCAACGCTGAAGCTTTCTTT.

The chain joins TRBV29-1 to TRBJ2-1, with 11 bases that match TRBD2. With V trimmed by 7 bases and J by 2 bases, 7 bases remained unmatched. The CDR3 sequence is 15 residues long. Germline CDR1 SQVTM, CDR2 ANQGSEA. The CDR3 reads CSGVRTSGPYNEQFF. The CDR3 DNA is TGCAGCGGGGTAAGGACTAGCGGGCCCTACAATGAGCAGTTCTTC.